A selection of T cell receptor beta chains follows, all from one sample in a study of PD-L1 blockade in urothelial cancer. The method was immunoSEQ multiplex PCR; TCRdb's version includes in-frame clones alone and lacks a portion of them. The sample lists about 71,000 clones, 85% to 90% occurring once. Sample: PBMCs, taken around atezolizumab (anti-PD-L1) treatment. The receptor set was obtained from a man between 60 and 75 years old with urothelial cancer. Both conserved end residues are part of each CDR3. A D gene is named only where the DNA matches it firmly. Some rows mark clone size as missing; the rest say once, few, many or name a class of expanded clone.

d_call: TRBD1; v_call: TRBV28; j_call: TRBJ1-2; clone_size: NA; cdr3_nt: TGTGCCAGCAGTCCAAGGGACAGAGCTAACTATGGCTACACCTTC; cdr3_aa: CASSPRDRANYGYTF
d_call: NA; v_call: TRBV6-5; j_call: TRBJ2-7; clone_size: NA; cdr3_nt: TGTGCCAGTGCCACTAGGCGGGCCTACGAGCAGTACTTC; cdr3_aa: CASATRRAYEQYF
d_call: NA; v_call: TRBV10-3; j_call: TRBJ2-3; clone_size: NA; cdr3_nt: TGTGCCTTGTCGGGAGATGTGACAGATACGCAGTATTTT; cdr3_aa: CALSGDVTDTQYF
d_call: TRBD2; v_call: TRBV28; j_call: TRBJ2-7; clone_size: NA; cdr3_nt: TGTGCCAGCAGTTTATCCGGGACTAGCGGAAACTACGAGCAGTACTTC; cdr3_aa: CASSLSGTSGNYEQYF
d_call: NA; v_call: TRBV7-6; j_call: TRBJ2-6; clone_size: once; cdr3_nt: TGTATGTCGGCTGGGGCCAACGTCCTGACTTTC; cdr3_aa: CMSAGANVLTF
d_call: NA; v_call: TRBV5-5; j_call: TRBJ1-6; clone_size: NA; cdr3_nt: TGTGCCAGCAGCTTGGTCTATAGCTATTCACCCCTCCACTTT; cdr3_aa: CASSLVYSYSPLHF
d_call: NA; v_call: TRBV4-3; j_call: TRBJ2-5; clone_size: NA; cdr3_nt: TGCGCCAGCAGCCAGGCGGGACAGCCGGGGGAGACCCAGTACTTC; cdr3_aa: CASSQAGQPGETQYF
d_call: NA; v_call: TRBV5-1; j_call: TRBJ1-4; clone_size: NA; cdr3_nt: TGCGCCAGCGGAGAGAGAACCACTAATGAAAAACTGTTTTTT; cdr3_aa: CASGERTTNEKLFF
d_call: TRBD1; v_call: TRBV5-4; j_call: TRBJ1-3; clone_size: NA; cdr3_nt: TGTGCCAGCAGCTTGGACCCAGCCGGGACAGGGGGAAACACCATATATTTT; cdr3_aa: CASSLDPAGTGGNTIYF
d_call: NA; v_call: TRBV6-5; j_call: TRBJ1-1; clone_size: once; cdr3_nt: TGTGCCAGCAGTTACTCGGCCCCGACAGGCAACTTTGAAGCTTTCTTT; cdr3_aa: CASSYSAPTGNFEAFF
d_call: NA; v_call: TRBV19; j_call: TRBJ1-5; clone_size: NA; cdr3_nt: TGTGCCAGTAGGGATGACTCTAATAGCAATCAGCCCCAGCATTTT; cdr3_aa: CASRDDSNSNQPQHF
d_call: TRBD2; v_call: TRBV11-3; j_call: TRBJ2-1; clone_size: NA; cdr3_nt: TGTGCCAGCAGCTTAGGTAACCGGGGGGGGCAGTTCTTC; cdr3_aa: CASSLGNRGGQFF
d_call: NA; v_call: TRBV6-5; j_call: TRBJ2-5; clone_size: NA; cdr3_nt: TGTGCCAGCAAAAGGGGGGAGGGCCGAGAGACCCAGTACTTC; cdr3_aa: CASKRGEGRETQYF
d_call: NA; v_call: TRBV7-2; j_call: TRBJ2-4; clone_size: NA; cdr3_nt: TGTGCCAGCAGCTTAGGGTTGGCGGGCCAAGCCAAAAACATTCAGTACTTC; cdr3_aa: CASSLGLAGQAKNIQYF
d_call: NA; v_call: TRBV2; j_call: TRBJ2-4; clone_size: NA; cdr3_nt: TGTGCCAGCAGTGATCCCTATCGAGGTACCAAAAACATTCAGTACTTC; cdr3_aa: CASSDPYRGTKNIQYF
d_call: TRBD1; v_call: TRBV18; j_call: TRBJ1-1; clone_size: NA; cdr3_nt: TGTGCCAGCTCACAGGGACAGGGGGGGAACACTGAAGCTTTCTTT; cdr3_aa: CASSQGQGGNTEAFF
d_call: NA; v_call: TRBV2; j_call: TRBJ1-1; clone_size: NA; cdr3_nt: TGTGCCAGCACCCCGGCCGGTGGGGCCACTGAAGCTTTCTTT; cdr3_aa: CASTPAGGATEAFF